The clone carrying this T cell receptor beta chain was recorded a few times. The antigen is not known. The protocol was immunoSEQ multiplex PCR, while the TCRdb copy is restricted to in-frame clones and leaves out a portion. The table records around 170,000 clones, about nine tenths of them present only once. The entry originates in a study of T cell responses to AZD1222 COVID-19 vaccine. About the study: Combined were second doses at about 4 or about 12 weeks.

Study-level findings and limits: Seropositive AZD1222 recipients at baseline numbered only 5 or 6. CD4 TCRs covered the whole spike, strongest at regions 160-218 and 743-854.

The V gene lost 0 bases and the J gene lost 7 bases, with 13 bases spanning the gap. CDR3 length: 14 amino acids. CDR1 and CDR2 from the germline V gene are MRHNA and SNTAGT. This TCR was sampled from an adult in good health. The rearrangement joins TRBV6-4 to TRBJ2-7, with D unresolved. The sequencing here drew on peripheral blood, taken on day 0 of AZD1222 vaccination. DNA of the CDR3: TGTGCCAGCAGTGACTCCGCTCCCCCAGGAGAGCAGTACTTC. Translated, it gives CASSDSAPPGEQYF.